This passage covers 26 T cell receptor beta chains from one sample sequenced in a study of OX40 agonist ivuxolimab in advanced cancers. The assay was immunoSEQ multiplex PCR, and TCRdb's table has in-frame clones only and misses some. The sample shows around 79,000 clones, 75% to 95% of them seen only once. The input for sequencing was CD4+ or CD8+ T cells sorted from blood, taken in a trial of the OX40 agonist ivuxolimab. The receptors here all came from an adult with an advanced solid tumor such as melanoma, head and neck, liver or kidney cancer.

The rearrangement links TRBV5-1 to TRBJ1-3, with D unresolved. The CDR3 runs to 17 residues. Looked up from germline, CDR1 is SGHRS and CDR2 is YFSETQ. The germline V and J ends were trimmed by 1 base and 9 bases, with 23 bases remaining between them. Here the CDR3 reads CASSLIQTSLHVVTIYF. The DNA of the CDR3 is TGCGCCAGCAGCTTGATACAGACTTCCCTTCACGTCGTCACCATATATTTT.

V usage is TRBV7-2 and J usage is TRBJ1-1; the D is unclear. V was trimmed by 5 bases and J by 1 base, leaving 17 bases between them. CDR1 and CDR2 (germline): SGHTA, FQGNSA. The CDR3 is 16 amino acids. This CDR3 is CASSPKVSTANTEAFF. In DNA form, the CDR3 reads TGTGCCAGCAGCCCTAAGGTCTCAACTGCGAACACTGAAGCTTTCTTT. Variable domain in full (rest from reference TRBV7-2 and TRBJ1-1): GAGVSQSPSNKVTEKGKDVELRCDPISGHTALYWYRQSLGQGLEFLIYFQGNSAPDKSGLPSDRFSAERTGGSVSTLTIQRTQQEDSAVYLCASSPKVSTANTEAFFGQGTRLTVV.

The rearrangement uses TRBV5-1 and TRBJ1-2; TRBD1 agrees at 8 bases. The CDR3 totals 16 residues. The V gene end was trimmed by 4 bases and the J gene end by 0 bases; junction bases not matched to a gene: 8. Germline lookup yields CDR1 SGHRS and CDR2 YFSETQ. This chain's CDR3 is CASSRGQGNPNYGYTF. CDR3 nucleotide sequence: TGCGCCAGCAGCCGAGGACAGGGAAACCCTAACTATGGCTACACCTTC.

In its sample, this clone was seen a few times. The chain uses TRBV19 and TRBJ2-4; no firm D call. Trimming stripped 7 bases from V and 6 bases from J, with 13 bases between. The germline V gene has CDR1 LNHDA and CDR2 SQIVND (reference sequence). This CDR3 contains 13 residues. DNA of the CDR3: TGTGCCAGTATGGAACATTTGGGAAACATTCAGTACTTC. Translation: CASMEHLGNIQYF.

V gene TRBV27 combines with J gene TRBJ2-6; TRBD1 might be the D (6 bases). The V and J ends lost 5 bases and 4 bases respectively, with 12 bases between them. This CDR3 has 15 residues. From germline, CDR1 is MNHEY and CDR2 SMNVEV (reference sequence). CDR3 DNA: TGTGCCAGCAGTCGAGGGACATTCGGGGCCAACGTCCTGACTTTC. Its protein product is CASSRGTFGANVLTF.

The chain combines TRBV18 with TRBJ2-3, with 9 bases that match TRBD2. Looked up from germline, CDR1 is KGHSH and CDR2 is LQKENI. CDR3 length: 19 residues. The V and J ends lost 0 bases and 1 base, in that order; junction bases with no gene match: 11. CDR3: CASSPPMGGRASGTDTQYF. The CDR3 DNA is TGTGCCAGCTCACCACCGATGGGCGGGAGGGCCTCGGGCACAGATACGCAGTATTTT.

This sequence joins TRBV6-6 and TRBJ2-7; no firm D call. Germline V lookup: CDR1 MNHNY, CDR2 SVGAGI (reference sequence). V was cut by 0 bases and J by 3 bases, with 12 bases left in between. The CDR3 contains 15 residues. The CDR3 region is CASSYSARPSYEQYF. The CDR3 region has the DNA TGTGCCAGCAGTTACTCGGCCAGGCCAAGCTACGAGCAGTACTTC.

This chain joins TRBV5-8 and TRBJ1-4; TRBD1 matches 9 bases. Germline trimming cut 4 bases from V and 7 bases from J; bases unmatched to any gene: 5. CDR3 length: 14 amino acids. CDR1 is SGHTS, CDR2 YDEGEE, per germline. The CDR3: CASSGGTGSEKLFF. CDR3 bases: TGTGCCAGCAGCGGTGGGACAGGGTCTGAAAAACTGTTTTTT.

DNA for the CDR3: TGCGCCAGCAGCTTGGGGACAGCGAACACTGAAGCTTTCTTT. It codes for CASSLGTANTEAFF. J is TRBJ1-1 and V is TRBV5-1, with a tentative D call TRBD1 (6 bases). V was trimmed by 0 bases and J by 1 base, leaving 7 bases between them. Germline values: CDR1 SGHRS, CDR2 YFSETQ. The CDR3 covers 14 residues. Together with reference TRBV5-1 and TRBJ1-1, the CDR3 gives the full variable domain: KAGVTQTPRYLIKTRGQQVTLSCSPISGHRSVSWYQQTPGQGLQFLFEYFSETQRNKGNFPGRFSGRQFSNSRSEMNVSTLELGDSALYLCASSLGTANTEAFFGQGTRLTVV.

The V call is TRBV11-2, the J call TRBJ2-3, with TRBD2 identical over 8 bases. V lost 1 base to trimming and J lost 2 bases; unmatched junction nucleotides: 2. The CDR3 has 15 residues. Per germline, CDR1 SGHAT and CDR2 FQNNGV. Written as DNA, the CDR3 is TGTGCCAGCAGCTTAGCGGGAGGGCCCACAGATACGCAGTATTTT. It specifies CASSLAGGPTDTQYF. The whole variable domain, filled in from reference TRBV11-2 and TRBJ2-3, reads EAGVAQSPRYKIIEKRQSVAFWCNPISGHATLYWYQQILGQGPKLLIQFQNNGVVDDSQLPKDRFSAERLKGVDSTLKIQPAKLEDSAVYLCASSLAGGPTDTQYFGPGTRLTVL.

In DNA form, the CDR3 reads TGTGCCAGCAGGACTATAGCGGGACCTTACGAGCAGTACTTC. Translating gives CASRTIAGPYEQYF. The gene calls are TRBV11-2 and TRBJ2-7; TRBD2 matches at 8 bases. The V segment lost 6 bases and the J segment 4 bases; nucleotides outside the gene matches: 8. The CDR3 totals 14 residues. Looked up from germline, CDR1 is SGHAT and CDR2 is FQNNGV.

The V call is TRBV18, the J call TRBJ1-5; 7 nucleotides agree with TRBD1. CDR3 size: 16 residues. Germline V gene data show CDR1 as KGHSH and CDR2 as LQKENI. V lost 3 bases to trimming and J lost 0 bases; unmatched junction nucleotides: 5. The DNA of the CDR3 is TGTGCCAGCTCACCCCAGGGGGGGTATAGCAATCAGCCCCAGCATTTT. Amino acids: CASSPQGGYSNQPQHF.

CDR3 sequence: CASSLIRGVTEAFF. CDR3 in DNA: TGTGCCAGCAGCTTAATAAGGGGTGTGACTGAAGCTTTCTTT. This chain joins TRBV7-2 and TRBJ1-1; TRBD1 is a possible D gene (5 bases). V was cut by 2 bases and J by 5 bases, with 12 bases left in between. Germline lookup yields CDR1 SGHTA and CDR2 FQGNSA. There are 14 residues in the CDR3.

This chain joins TRBV2 and TRBJ1-2, with a weak D call TRBD1 (5 bases). The CDR3 contains 13 residues. Trimming removed 7 bases at V and 4 bases at J, with 13 bases between. Looked up from germline, CDR1 is SNHLY and CDR2 is FYNNEI. The CDR3 reads CASTDDRSYGYTF. The CDR3 DNA is TGTGCCAGCACCGATGACAGATCCTATGGCTACACCTTC.

This rearrangement joins TRBV11-3 to TRBJ2-3, with 10 bases aligning to TRBD2. With 5 bases clipped from V and 7 bases from J, the junction kept 9 bases outside the gene matches. The CDR3 contains 15 residues. Looked up from germline, CDR1 is SGHNT and CDR2 is YENEEA. CDR3 nucleotide sequence: TGTGCCAGCAGCCCTAAGCGGGAGGGCCCCCATACGCAGTATTTT. Its protein is CASSPKREGPHTQYF.

V usage is TRBV6-6 and J usage is TRBJ1-5; D is uncertain. The CDR3 is 12 residues long. Between the trimmed V and J ends, which lost 5 bases and 8 bases, there was a span of 10 bases. Germline V gives CDR1 MNHNY, CDR2 SVGAGI (reference sequence). CDR3 nucleotides: TGTGCCAGCAGTCCCCCGACGGAGCCCCAGCATTTT. Amino acids: CASSPPTEPQHF.

V gene TRBV9 combines with J gene TRBJ2-7; D unclear. V was cut by 0 bases and J by 4 bases, with 17 bases left in between. Germline V gives CDR1 SGDLS, CDR2 YYNGEE. The CDR3 is 16 residues long. The CDR3 region has the DNA TGTGCCAGCAGCGTAGCGGCCTCGAGAGGACCGTACGAGCAGTACTTC. Its protein is CASSVAASRGPYEQYF.

This chain uses TRBV30 with TRBJ1-2; D perhaps matches TRBD1 (6 bases). There are 15 residues in the CDR3. Germline V lookup: CDR1 GTSNPN, CDR2 SVGIG (reference sequence). V lost 4 bases and J 4 bases, leaving 19 bases between the germline ends. Here the CDR3 DNA reads TGTGCCTGGAAGAAACAGGGTTTTGGGAGCTATGGCTACACCTTC. It encodes CAWKKQGFGSYGYTF.

The V gene is TRBV28, the J gene TRBJ2-5; TRBD2 is a possible D gene (5 bases). From germline, CDR1 is MDHEN and CDR2 SYDVKM. Trimming took 3 bases from V and 5 from J, leaving 13 bases between them. The CDR3 runs to 14 residues. This CDR3 reads CASSLRVERETQYF. The CDR3 coding sequence is TGTGCCAGCAGTTTGAGGGTCGAGAGGGAGACCCAGTACTTC. The whole variable domain, filled in from reference TRBV28 and TRBJ2-5, reads DVKVTQSSRYLVKRTGEKVFLECVQDMDHENMFWYRQDPGLGLRLIYFSYDVKMKEKGDIPEGYSVSREKKERFSLILESASTNQTSMYLCASSLRVERETQYFGPGTRLLVL.

CDR3 DNA sequence: TGTGCCAGCAGCTTATCAAGGGGGCTAACCTACAATGAGCAGTTCTTC. Translation: CASSLSRGLTYNEQFF. The chain has TRBV7-8 and TRBJ2-1; 7 bases fit TRBD1. CDR3 length: 16 amino acids. Per germline, CDR1 SGHVS and CDR2 FQNEAQ. Unmatched junction bases numbered 6, after V lost 2 bases and J lost 2 bases.

The chain links TRBV2 to TRBJ1-2, with 7 bases matching TRBD1. CDR3 size: 15 residues. J gave up 3 bases and V 6 bases, and 10 bases lay outside the gene matches. Germline V gene data show CDR1 as SNHLY and CDR2 as FYNNEI. CDR3 loop: CASRGETGFDYGYTF. CDR3 coding DNA: TGTGCCAGCAGGGGGGAGACAGGGTTCGACTATGGCTACACCTTC.

This clone was detected only once. The chain employs TRBV7-8 and TRBJ2-7; TRBD2 is a possible D gene (6 bases). The CDR3 consists of 12 residues. With 5 bases removed from V and 7 bases from J, the gap between germline ends came to 12 bases. CDR1 is SGHVS, CDR2 FQNEAQ, per germline. CDR3 DNA: TGTGCCAGCAGCCGCCATGCGGGGGAGCAGTACTTC. Its translation is CASSRHAGEQYF.

The CDR3 coding sequence is TGTGCCAGCAGCTTATACGGACAGACCACCGGGGAGCTGTTTTTT. Its protein product is CASSLYGQTTGELFF. The chain combines TRBV7-8 with TRBJ2-2; weak D call: TRBD1 (6 bases). Trimming took off 2 bases at V and 4 bases at J, with 11 bases between the two ends. CDR3 length: 15 residues. Germline V gene lookup returns CDR1 SGHVS and CDR2 FQNEAQ.

The V call is TRBV7-2, the J call TRBJ2-7, with TRBD1 identical over 9 bases. The ends lost 2 bases at V and 3 bases at J; junction bases unmatched: 11. The CDR3 is made up of 17 amino acids. Looked up from germline, CDR1 is SGHTA and CDR2 is FQGNSA. CDR3: CASSLLVVTGGHYEQYF. DNA for the CDR3: TGTGCCAGCAGCTTATTGGTGGTGACAGGGGGACACTACGAGCAGTACTTC.

The gene calls are TRBV29-1 and TRBJ2-7; TRBD1 is a possible D gene (6 bases). CDR3 size: 13 residues. In germline, CDR1 is SQVTM, CDR2 ANQGSEA. Trimming took 0 bases from V and 7 from J, leaving 13 bases between them. DNA for the CDR3: TGCAGCGTTGAAGATCTCTTGCAGGGGGAGCAGTACTTC. Protein: CSVEDLLQGEQYF.

The rearrangement links TRBV7-9 to TRBJ2-1; 8 nucleotides align to TRBD2. Germline CDR1 is SEHNR and CDR2 is FQNEAQ (reference sequence). This CDR3 has 16 amino acids. With V trimmed by 10 bases and J by 4 bases, 15 bases remained unmatched. In DNA, the CDR3 is TGTGCCATAGCAATGGCACGGGAGGGCGCATACAATGAGCAGTTCTTC. Translating gives CAIAMAREGAYNEQFF.